Detailed here is one T cell receptor beta chain. The antigen remains unidentified. Looked up from germline, CDR1 is MNHEY and CDR2 is SVGAGI. The CDR3 consists of 15 residues. V gave up 7 bases and J gave up 1 base, with 11 bases separating them. The source of the sample is a study of Ad26.COV2.S vaccination and SARS-CoV-2 variants. Study-wide context: Donor was one of the participants in the Ad26.COV2.S arm of the COV1001 trial. Dosing was one shot or two shots 56 days apart. Overall study findings and caveats: Those who received vaccine or placebo ended up with similar non-spike TCR breadth.

The treatment was: roughly 18 received Ad26.COV2.S at low or high dose, single or two shots; several received placebo; per-sample allocation not given. Day 63 after the first injection of vaccine or placebo was the sampling time. Sequenced by immunoSEQ multiplex PCR; TCRdb stores in-frame clones only, minus some. The sample carries about half a million clones, nearly 90% recorded once. The sample consisted of peripheral blood, taken in a trial of Ad26.COV2.S vaccine versus placebo. The clonotype was recovered from a person aged 18-65 years who received the Ad26.COV2.S COVID-19 vaccine or a placebo. This chain joins TRBV6-5 and TRBJ1-6; D gene uncertain. The DNA for the CDR3 is TGTGCCAGCAAGCCTTTGGGGTCCTATAATTCACCCCTCCACTTT. This codes for CASKPLGSYNSPLHF.